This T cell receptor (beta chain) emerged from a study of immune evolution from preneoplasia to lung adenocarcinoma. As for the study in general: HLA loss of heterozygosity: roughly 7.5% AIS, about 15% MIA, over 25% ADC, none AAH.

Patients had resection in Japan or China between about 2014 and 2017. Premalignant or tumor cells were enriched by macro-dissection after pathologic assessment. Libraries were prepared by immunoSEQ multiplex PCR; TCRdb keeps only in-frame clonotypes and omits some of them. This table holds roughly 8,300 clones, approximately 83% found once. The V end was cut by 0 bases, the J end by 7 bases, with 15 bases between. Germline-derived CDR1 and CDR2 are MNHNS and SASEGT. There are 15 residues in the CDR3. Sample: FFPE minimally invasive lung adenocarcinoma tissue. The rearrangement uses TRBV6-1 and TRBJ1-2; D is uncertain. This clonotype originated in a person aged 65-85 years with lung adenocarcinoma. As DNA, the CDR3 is TGTGCCAGCAGTGAAGCGCCAAGGGTACTAGGTGGCTACACCTTC. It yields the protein CASSEAPRVLGGYTF.